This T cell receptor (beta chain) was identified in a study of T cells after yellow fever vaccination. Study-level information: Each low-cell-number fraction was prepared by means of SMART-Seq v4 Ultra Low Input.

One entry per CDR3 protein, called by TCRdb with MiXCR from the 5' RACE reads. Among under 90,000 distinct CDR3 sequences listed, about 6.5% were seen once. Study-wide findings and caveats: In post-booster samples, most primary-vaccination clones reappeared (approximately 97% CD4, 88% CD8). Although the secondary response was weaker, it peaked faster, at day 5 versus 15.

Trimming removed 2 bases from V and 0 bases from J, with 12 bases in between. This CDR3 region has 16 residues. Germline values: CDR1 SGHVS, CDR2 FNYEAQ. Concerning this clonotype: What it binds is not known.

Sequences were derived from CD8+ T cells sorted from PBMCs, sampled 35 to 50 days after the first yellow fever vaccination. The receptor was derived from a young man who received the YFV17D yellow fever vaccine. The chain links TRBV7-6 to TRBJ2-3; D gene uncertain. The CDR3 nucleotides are TGTGCCAGCAGCTTAACCCCCTTTTCTAGCACAGATACGCAGTATTTT. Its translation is CASSLTPFSSTDTQYF.